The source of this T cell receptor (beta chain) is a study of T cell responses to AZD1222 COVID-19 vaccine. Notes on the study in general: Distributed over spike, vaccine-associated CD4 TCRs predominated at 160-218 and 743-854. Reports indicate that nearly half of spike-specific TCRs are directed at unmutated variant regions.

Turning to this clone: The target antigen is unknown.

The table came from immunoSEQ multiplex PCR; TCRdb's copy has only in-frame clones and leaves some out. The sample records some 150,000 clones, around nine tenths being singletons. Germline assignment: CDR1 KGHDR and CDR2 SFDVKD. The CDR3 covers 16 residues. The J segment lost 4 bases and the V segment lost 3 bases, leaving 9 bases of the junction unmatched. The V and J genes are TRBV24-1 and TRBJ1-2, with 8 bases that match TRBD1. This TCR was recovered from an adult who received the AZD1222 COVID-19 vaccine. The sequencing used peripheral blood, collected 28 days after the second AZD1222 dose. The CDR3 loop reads CATSDATGDLVYGYTF. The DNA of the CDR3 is TGTGCCACCAGTGATGCGACAGGGGATCTTGTCTATGGCTACACCTTC.